A single sample gave rise to the 22 T cell receptor beta chains below, sequenced in a study of blood T cell repertoires in COVID-19. Clones were read by immunoSEQ multiplex PCR, and TCRdb kept only the in-frame ones, dropping some. The table has some 320,000 clones, 90% to 95% seen once. Source material: PBMCs or T cells enriched from blood (not recorded which). The receptor set was obtained from a woman aged 25 to 39 who had been exposed to COVID-19.

The CDR3 is CASSSKLGVHEQYF. The DNA of the CDR3 is TGCGCCAGCAGCTCGAAGCTAGGGGTCCACGAGCAGTACTTC. This chain uses TRBV5-1 with TRBJ2-7; weak D call: TRBD1 (5 bases). Germline V gives CDR1 SGHRS, CDR2 YFSETQ. This CDR3 contains 14 residues. The ends were cut back, 3 bases at V and 5 bases at J, with 15 bases in the middle.

The chain has TRBV5-8 and TRBJ1-5; 9 bases are shared with TRBD1. Per germline, CDR1 SGHTS and CDR2 YDEGEE. The CDR3 spans 14 residues. J lost 5 bases, V lost 0 bases, and 0 bases had no gene match. CDR3 region: CASSLGQGDQPQHF. DNA of the CDR3: TGTGCCAGCAGCTTGGGACAGGGGGATCAGCCCCAGCATTTT.

The J gene is TRBJ1-2, the V gene TRBV6-5, with a possible D match to TRBD1 (5 bases). The V and J ends lost 6 bases and 4 bases respectively, with 15 bases between them. The germline CDR1 and CDR2 sequences are MNHEY and SVGAGI. The CDR3 spans 14 residues. CDR3 coding DNA: TGTGCCAGCAGCCTTTCCGTAACAGGCTATGGCTACACCTTC. It translates to CASSLSVTGYGYTF.

The V and J genes are TRBV4-1 and TRBJ1-5; 7 bases agree with TRBD1. The germline CDR1 and CDR2 sequences are MGHRA and YSYEKL. Trimming took 3 bases from V and 4 from J; bases not matched to a gene: 6. The CDR3 has 15 residues. The CDR3 coding sequence is TGCGCCAGCAGCCACCCCGGGACAGTTAATCAGCCCCAGCATTTT. This gives the protein CASSHPGTVNQPQHF.

Note on this clone: Additional DNA sequences in this sample encode the identical CDR3. The genes are TRBV7-2 and TRBJ1-5; the match to TRBD1 covers 7 bases. The CDR3 totals 13 residues. With 6 bases clipped from V and 7 bases from J, the junction kept 6 bases outside the gene matches. Germline assignment: CDR1 SGHTA and CDR2 FQGNSA. The CDR3 DNA follows: TGTGCCAGCAGAGAAGACAGGGTCCAGCCCCAGCATTTT. Translation gives CASREDRVQPQHF.

This clone has a single count. The gene calls are TRBV5-1 and TRBJ2-1, with 8 bases lining up with TRBD2. Trimming took 7 bases from V and 7 from J; bases not matched to a gene: 10. The CDR3 sequence is 14 residues long. CDR1 SGHRS and CDR2 YFSETQ come from the germline V gene. CDR3 sequence reads: CASCLGPGGNEQFF. CDR3 bases: TGCGCCAGCTGTTTGGGGCCGGGGGGGAATGAGCAGTTCTTC.

This sequence joins TRBV5-1 and TRBJ2-1; TRBD2 is a possible D gene (6 bases). Germline lookup yields CDR1 SGHRS and CDR2 YFSETQ. V gave up 9 bases and J gave up 0 bases, with 16 bases separating them. There are 15 residues in the CDR3. This CDR3 is CATKRMGGSYNEQFF. In DNA form, the CDR3 reads TGCGCCACCAAAAGGATGGGGGGCTCCTACAATGAGCAGTTCTTC.

The rearrangement joins TRBV6-2 or TRBV6-3 to TRBJ2-5; 8 nucleotides line up with TRBD2. Per the germline V gene, CDR1 is MNHEY and CDR2 is SVGEGT. The CDR3 has 16 residues. After removal of 0 bases from V and 2 bases from J, the junction contained 5 bases not matched to a gene. The CDR3 spells CASSYSRLARQETQYF. The CDR3 nucleotides read TGTGCCAGCAGTTACTCCCGACTAGCGAGACAAGAGACCCAGTACTTC.

The V and J genes are TRBV6-5 and TRBJ1-1; 10 nucleotides align to TRBD1. The trim removed 5 bases at V and 11 bases at J, leaving 8 bases unmatched. This CDR3 is built from 13 residues. The germline V gene encodes CDR1 MNHEY and CDR2 SVGAGI. In DNA form, the CDR3 reads TGTGCCAGCAGTAAGGACAGGGGGATCGAGGCTTTCTTT. Protein product: CASSKDRGIEAFF.

The CDR3 bases are TGTGCCAGCAGCCCGACGGGAGATACGCAGTATTTT. This gives the protein CASSPTGDTQYF. The V call is TRBV7-8, the J call TRBJ2-3; no clear D gene. The germline V and J ends were trimmed by 5 bases and 5 bases, with 8 bases remaining between them. The germline V gene has CDR1 SGHVS and CDR2 FQNEAQ. The CDR3 contains 12 residues.

CDR3 nucleotides: TGTGCCAGCAGCGGCGGACAGGGGGTGGATGAGCAGTTCTTC. Translated: CASSGGQGVDEQFF. The chain recombines TRBV7-2 with TRBJ2-1; 10 bases line up with TRBD1. This CDR3 spans 14 amino acids. Germline V lookup: CDR1 SGHTA, CDR2 FQGNSA. V was pared by 5 bases and J by 8 bases, with 6 bases of the junction left unmatched.

The chain has TRBV2 and TRBJ1-6; D not certain. CDR1 is SNHLY and CDR2 is FYNNEI in the germline V gene. This CDR3 comprises 15 residues. The V end lost 7 bases, the J end lost 0 bases, and 10 bases lay between the germline ends. The CDR3 DNA is TGTGCCAGCAAAATAGATAGCTCCTATAATTCACCCCTCCACTTT. This gives the protein CASKIDSSYNSPLHF.

This clone has just one count. The CDR3 here is CAWRKTGSSSGNTIYF. CDR3 in DNA: TGTGCCTGGAGGAAGACAGGGTCAAGCTCTGGAAACACCATATATTTT. This sequence joins TRBV30 and TRBJ1-3; 7 nucleotides match TRBD1. This CDR3 spans 16 amino acids. CDR1 and CDR2 (germline): GTSNPN, SVGIG (reference sequence). V shed 3 bases and J 0 bases; nucleotides not matched to a gene: 8. Filled out from reference TRBV30 and TRBJ1-3, the complete variable domain reads SQTIHQWPATLVQPVGSPLSLECTVEGTSNPNLYWYRQAAGRGLQLLFYSVGIGQISSEVPQNLSASRPQDRQFILSSKKLLLSDSGFYLCAWRKTGSSSGNTIYFGEGSWLTVV.

The chain joins TRBV6-5 to TRBJ1-2; D remains unclear. This CDR3 region has 14 residues. With 6 bases removed from V and 3 bases from J, the gap between germline ends came to 14 bases. Germline lookup yields CDR1 MNHEY and CDR2 SVGAGI. This chain's CDR3 is CASSRKVADYGYTF. In DNA, the CDR3 is TGTGCCAGCAGCCGTAAGGTCGCGGACTATGGCTACACCTTC.

This sequence joins TRBV5-4 and TRBJ1-2; 7 bases map to TRBD1. After removal of 3 bases from V and 8 bases from J, the junction contained 13 bases not matched to a gene. CDR1 SGHNT and CDR2 YYREEE come from the germline V gene (reference sequence). CDR3 size: 15 residues. In DNA form, the CDR3 reads TGTGCCAGCAGCTCTTCTCCACAGGGGATGGGGGGCTACACCTTC. Translating gives CASSSSPQGMGGYTF. The whole variable domain, remainder taken from reference TRBV5-4 and TRBJ1-2, is ETGVTQSPTHLIKTRGQQVTLRCSSQSGHNTVSWYQQALGQGPQFIFQYYREEENGRGNFPPRFSGLQFPNYSSELNVNALELDDSALYLCASSSSPQGMGGYTFGSGTRLTVV.

This chain joins TRBV5-1 and TRBJ1-3; no clear D gene. From germline, CDR1 is SGHRS and CDR2 YFSETQ. There are 16 residues in the CDR3. V gave up 7 bases and J gave up 0 bases, with 17 bases separating them. The CDR3 DNA reads as TGCGCCAGCGCCCTCTCCGCCGGGAACTCTGGAAACACCATATATTTT. Its protein is CASALSAGNSGNTIYF.

The genes are TRBV27 and TRBJ1-2; maybe TRBD1 (6 bases). The CDR3 totals 13 residues. Trimming took 5 bases from V and 13 from J, leaving 20 bases between them. CDR1 MNHEY and CDR2 SMNVEV come from the germline V gene (reference sequence). The CDR3 here is CASSPGATAIVTF. The DNA of the CDR3 is TGTGCCAGCAGTCCAGGGGCCACTGCGATTGTCACCTTC.

The chain recombines TRBV7-3 with TRBJ2-5; 11 nucleotides agree with TRBD1. Germline CDR1 reads SGHTA; CDR2 reads FQGTGA. Unmatched junction bases numbered 6, after V lost 5 bases and J lost 4 bases. There are 15 residues in the CDR3. Here the CDR3 reads CASSPGTGGGETQYF. CDR3 bases: TGTGCCAGCAGCCCGGGGACAGGGGGAGGAGAGACCCAGTACTTC.

CDR3 DNA sequence: TGTGCCAGCAGAAAGGACAACTACGAGCAGTACTTC. Its translation: CASRKDNYEQYF. This chain joins TRBV6-5 and TRBJ2-7; maybe TRBD1 (5 bases). Deletions cut 6 bases from V and 3 bases from J, with 9 bases between. This CDR3 has 12 residues. Germline V gives CDR1 MNHEY, CDR2 SVGAGI.

In nucleotides, the CDR3 is TGTGCCAGCAGTTCGGGCAGGGTTTTTGAAGCTTTCTTT. Translation: CASSSGRVFEAFF. The chain couples TRBV12-3 or TRBV12-4 to TRBJ1-1; TRBD1 is a possible D gene (5 bases). The CDR3 is 13 residues long. V gave up 4 bases and J gave up 7 bases, with 13 bases separating them.

In this sample, this clone turned up once. This rearrangement joins TRBV6-5 to TRBJ1-1, with a tentative D call TRBD1 (6 bases). Trimming stripped 9 bases from V and 0 bases from J, with 11 bases between. This CDR3 contains 13 residues. The germline V gene has CDR1 MNHEY and CDR2 SVGAGI. CDR3 bases: TGTGCCAGTCACAGGGCCCTGAACACTGAAGCTTTCTTT. It is translated as CASHRALNTEAFF.

J is TRBJ1-2 and V is TRBV7-2; tentative D call: TRBD1 (6 bases). Trimming took 4 bases from V and 0 from J, leaving 12 bases between them. The CDR3 extends over 15 amino acids. Per germline, CDR1 SGHTA and CDR2 FQGNSA. Here the CDR3 reads CASSYHRVPNYGYTF. CDR3 nucleotide sequence: TGTGCCAGCAGCTACCACAGGGTTCCTAACTATGGCTACACCTTC.